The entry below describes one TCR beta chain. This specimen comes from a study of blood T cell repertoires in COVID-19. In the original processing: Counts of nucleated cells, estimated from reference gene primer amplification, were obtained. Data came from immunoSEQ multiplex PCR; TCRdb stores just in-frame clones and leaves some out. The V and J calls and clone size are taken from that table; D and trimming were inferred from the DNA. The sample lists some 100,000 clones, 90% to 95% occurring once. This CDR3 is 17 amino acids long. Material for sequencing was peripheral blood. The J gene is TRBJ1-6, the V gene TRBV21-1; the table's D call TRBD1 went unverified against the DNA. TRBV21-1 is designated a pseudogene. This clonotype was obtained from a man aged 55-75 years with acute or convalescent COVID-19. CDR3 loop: CASSKVVSWQGDPPLHF. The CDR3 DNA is TGTGCCAGCAGCAAAGTAGTAAGTTGGCAGGGTGATCCACCCCTCCACTTT.